The clone carrying this T cell receptor (beta chain) was seen more than once but under ten times. Treatment was busulfan-fludarabine conditioning, a marrow graft, and cyclophosphamide on days +3 and +4. The data belong to a study of T cells after posttransplantation cyclophosphamide. The data were produced by immunoSEQ multiplex PCR, yet TCRdb's version contains in-frame clones alone and is incomplete. The sample holds around 2,000 clones, more than 65% seen once. The CDR3 consists of 16 residues. Germline CDR1 SGHRS, CDR2 YFSETQ. Trimming pared 4 bases from V and 5 bases from J, leaving 21 bases between.

The receptor was isolated from a male patient aged 55 to 70 who received an allogeneic stem cell transplant from a related donor and was CMV-positive. Some T cells may be supplied by the graft donor. The sequenced sample was PBMCs, obtained after allogeneic stem cell transplant with posttransplant cyclophosphamide. The chain uses TRBV5-1 and TRBJ1-2, with D possibly TRBD1 on 5 matching bases. CDR3 protein: CASSPNRQPWGYGYTF. CDR3 nucleotides: TGCGCCAGCAGCCCCAACCGACAGCCATGGGGATATGGCTACACCTTC.